The 19 T cell receptor beta chains below all came from one sample that was sequenced in a study of cytomegalovirus exposure and HLA in healthy donors. The PCR employed 60 Vbeta primers together with 13 Jbeta primers. Here immunoSEQ multiplex PCR was the method, and the copy in TCRdb shows in-frame clones only, minus some. The sample shows over 150,000 clones, more than 70% of them seen only once. The specimen sequenced was PBMCs. The receptors stem from a man in his sixties in good health and CMV-seronegative.

This chain uses TRBV6-1 with TRBJ2-2; TRBD2 agrees at 12 bases. The CDR3 loop spans 17 amino acids. J gave up 6 bases and V 3 bases, and 8 bases lay outside the gene matches. Germline V CDR1 and CDR2: MNHNS, SASEGT. CDR3 nucleotide sequence: TGTGCCAGCAGTGATCCGCCGGGACTAGCGGGTTCCGGGGAGCTGTTTTTT. Translated, it gives CASSDPPGLAGSGELFF.

The chain combines TRBV6-5 with TRBJ2-2; D is uncertain. Germline CDR1 reads MNHEY; CDR2 reads SVGAGI. V was pared by 0 bases and J by 5 bases, with 13 bases between. The CDR3 is made up of 16 amino acids. DNA for the CDR3: TGTGCCAGCAGTTACTCGACATCTCCTCGGACCGGGGAGCTGTTTTTT. It encodes CASSYSTSPRTGELFF.

The chain recombines TRBV30 with TRBJ2-5; 8 bases are a match to TRBD2. With the DNA end fitting TRBJ2-7 better, the J assignment may be wrong. The CDR3 runs 15 residues. Per the germline V gene, CDR1 is GTSNPN and CDR2 is SVGIG (reference sequence). This CDR3 is CAWSVSGGPYYEQYF. The DNA of the CDR3 is TGTGCCTGGAGTGTAAGCGGGGGTCCGTACTACGAGCAGTACTTC.

V and J are TRBV2 and TRBJ1-4; D might be TRBD1 (5 bases). CDR3 length: 15 residues. The V end lost 5 bases, the J end lost 3 bases, and 13 bases lay between the germline ends. The germline CDR1 and CDR2 sequences are SNHLY and FYNNEI. The CDR3, as DNA: TGTGCCAGCAGTTATGACAGATTCGCTAATGAAAAACTGTTTTTT. It encodes CASSYDRFANEKLFF.

This clone appeared a single time. The CDR3 DNA reads TGTGCAGATCGGGATGACCTTAATTCACCCCTCCACTTT. Protein sequence: CADRDDLNSPLHF. The V call is TRBV2, the J call TRBJ1-6; no reliable D call. The CDR3 sequence is 13 residues long. Germline V gene sequence: CDR1 SNHLY, CDR2 FYNNEI.

The chain has TRBV29-1 and TRBJ2-3, with 10 bases identical to TRBD1. Trimming at V came to 4 bases and at J to 4 bases, leaving 2 bases not matched to a gene. The CDR3 covers 13 residues. Germline V gene data show CDR1 as SQVTM and CDR2 as ANQGSEA. The chain's CDR3 is CSVAGQGADTQYF. For the CDR3, the DNA is TGCAGCGTTGCCGGACAGGGGGCAGATACGCAGTATTTT.

This chain uses TRBV9 with TRBJ2-2; D possibly corresponds to TRBD2 (5 bases). With 4 bases removed from V and 2 bases from J, the gap between germline ends came to 12 bases. The CDR3 length is 15 residues. Germline CDR1 is SGDLS and CDR2 is YYNGEE. The chain's CDR3 is CASSLDDYNTGELFF. The CDR3 DNA reads TGTGCCAGCAGCCTTGACGACTACAACACCGGGGAGCTGTTTTTT.

This clone has a handful of counts. CDR3 protein: CASSPRTVWGEQYF. CDR3 DNA sequence: TGTGCCAGCAGCCCACGGACAGTTTGGGGCGAGCAGTACTTC. The chain recombines TRBV7-6 with TRBJ2-7, with D perhaps matching TRBD1 (6 bases). This CDR3 has 14 amino acids. Per germline, CDR1 SGHVS and CDR2 FNYEAQ. The V end was cut by 5 bases, the J end by 6 bases, with 17 bases between.

The rearrangement joins TRBV7-9 to TRBJ1-6, with D unclear. Germline CDR1 SEHNR, CDR2 FQNEAQ (reference sequence). There are 13 residues in the CDR3. The ends were cut back, 5 bases at V and 9 bases at J, with 11 bases in the middle. The chain's CDR3 is CASSPPSSSPLHF. CDR3 nucleotides: TGTGCCAGCAGCCCGCCTTCGAGTTCACCCCTCCACTTT. Using reference TRBV7-9 and TRBJ1-6 for the parts outside the CDR3, the full variable domain is DTGVSQNPRHKITKRGQNVTFRCDPISEHNRLYWYRQTLGQGPEFLTYFQNEAQLEKSRLLSDRFSAERPKGSFSTLEIQRTEQGDSAMYLCASSPPSSSPLHFGNGTRLTVT.

This clone has only one observation. The chain recombines TRBV21-1 with TRBJ2-5; whether TRBD2, the table's D call, matches the DNA was not checked. TRBV21-1 is marked as a pseudogene. This CDR3 is 16 amino acids long. The CDR3 spells CASSNSKRAAQETQYF. The CDR3 DNA reads TGTGCCAGCAGCAATAGTAAGAGGGCAGCCCAAGAGACCCAGTACTTC.

CDR3 protein: CSVEDPDQPQHF. The DNA of the CDR3 is TGCAGCGTTGAAGACCCGGATCAGCCCCAGCATTTT. V is TRBV29-1 and J is TRBJ1-5; D not certain. Trimming removed 0 bases at V and 5 bases at J, with 5 bases between. The CDR3 has 12 amino acids. The germline gives CDR1 SQVTM, CDR2 ANQGSEA.

The sample holds a few counts of this clone. CDR3 protein: CASSLDRVGSPLHF. Here the CDR3 DNA reads TGTGCCAGCAGCTTAGACAGGGTGGGTTCACCCCTCCACTTT. J is TRBJ1-6 and V is TRBV7-3; TRBD1 agrees at 7 bases. The CDR3 sequence is 14 residues long. J gave up 9 bases and V 2 bases, and 4 bases lay outside the gene matches. Germline V CDR1 and CDR2: SGHTA, FQGTGA.

This clone was seen once. The chain uses TRBV11-3 and TRBJ2-7; TRBD2 matches at 9 bases. CDR1 is SGHNT, CDR2 YENEEA, per germline. J lost 7 bases, V lost 4 bases, and 5 bases had no gene match. This CDR3 comprises 13 residues. Here the CDR3 DNA reads TGTGCCAGCAGCTCCCTAGCGGGAAGGGAGCAGTACTTC. This translates into CASSSLAGREQYF.

A single count supports this clone. This chain connects TRBV19 to TRBJ2-1; D might be TRBD2 (7 bases). Germline CDR1 LNHDA, CDR2 SQIVND (reference sequence). V lost 7 bases to trimming and J lost 6 bases, with 22 bases between them. This CDR3 region has 16 residues. CDR3 coding DNA: TGTGCCAGTACCCACCTGGGGAGGGGGGGCCTCAATGAGCAGTTCTTC. Translation gives CASTHLGRGGLNEQFF.

The chain links TRBV7-9 to TRBJ2-2; 8 bases align to TRBD2. V shed 3 bases, J shed 2 bases, and the junction held 8 bases outside the gene matches. Germline V lookup: CDR1 SEHNR, CDR2 FQNEAQ (reference sequence). This CDR3 has 17 residues. The CDR3 spells CASSFLIAGLNTGELFF. Here the CDR3 DNA reads TGTGCCAGCAGCTTTCTAATAGCGGGGCTTAACACCGGGGAGCTGTTTTTT.

This clone was observed once. The CDR3 nucleotides read TGCGCCAGCAGCGTGAGTGGACAAACGAACACTGAAGCTTTCTTT. As protein: CASSVSGQTNTEAFF. The rearrangement uses TRBV5-1 and TRBJ1-1, with D possibly TRBD1 on 5 matching bases. The V end lost 4 bases, the J end lost 1 base, and 14 bases lay between the germline ends. Germline lookup yields CDR1 SGHRS and CDR2 YFSETQ. CDR3 length: 15 residues.

The chain is built from TRBV5-1 and TRBJ2-7, with 8 bases lining up with TRBD2. V lost 0 bases and J lost 5; bases outside the gene matches: 7. This CDR3 is built from 15 residues. Germline CDR1 reads SGHRS; CDR2 reads YFSETQ. CDR3 nucleotides: TGCGCCAGCAGCTTGGCTAAGCGGGAGATCGACGAGCAGTACTTC. Amino acid sequence: CASSLAKREIDEQYF.

The chain has TRBV7-2 and TRBJ2-4; D is possibly TRBD1 (5 bases). This CDR3 contains 13 residues. The ends were cut back, 5 bases at V and 6 bases at J, with 11 bases in the middle. Per the germline V gene, CDR1 is SGHTA and CDR2 is FQGNSA. The CDR3 here is CASSLARVNIQYF. CDR3 in DNA: TGTGCCAGCAGCCTGGCCAGGGTAAACATTCAGTACTTC.

The chain links TRBV7-3 to TRBJ1-2; 9 bases fit TRBD1. Germline loops: CDR1 SGHTA, CDR2 FQGTGA. Germline trimming cut 2 bases from V and 0 bases from J; bases unmatched to any gene: 7. The CDR3 is made up of 17 amino acids. Here the CDR3 reads CASSLEANRGPNYGYTF. DNA for the CDR3: TGTGCCAGCAGCTTAGAGGCCAACAGGGGGCCTAACTATGGCTACACCTTC.